Following are 10 T cell receptor beta chains from one sample sequenced in a study of T cells in tuberculosis. Method: immunoSEQ multiplex PCR; TCRdb's copy keeps in-frame clones and lacks some. Of tens of thousands of clones in the sample, over 90% were seen once. The sample was PBMCs. The receptors were sampled from a donor aged 10-29 years with latent tuberculosis or without tuberculosis infection.

The chain joins TRBV19 to TRBJ1-2, with D possibly being TRBD1 (6 bases). Germline V gives CDR1 LNHDA, CDR2 SQIVND (reference sequence). The CDR3 is 16 residues long. The V and J ends lost 7 bases and 8 bases respectively, with 26 bases between them. The chain's CDR3 is CASNGRGADVGEGYTF. The CDR3 DNA sequence: TGTGCCAGTAATGGCCGGGGGGCGGACGTGGGAGAAGGCTACACCTTC.

V is TRBV6-1 and J is TRBJ1-2; D not certain. This CDR3 region has 12 residues. Germline V CDR1 and CDR2: MNHNS, SASEGT. The germline V and J ends were trimmed by 5 bases and 11 bases, with 15 bases remaining between them. CDR3 bases: TGTGCCAGCAGTCAGGACGGGATTACGTACACCTTC. Amino acids: CASSQDGITYTF.

This clone has a handful of counts. This chain connects TRBV10-3 to TRBJ2-5; maybe TRBD1 (5 bases). The V gene lost 3 bases and the J gene lost 3 bases, with 14 bases spanning the gap. Germline V gives CDR1 ENHRY, CDR2 SYGVKD. The CDR3 has 15 residues. Here the CDR3 reads CAISEVSGAEETQYF. Written as DNA, the CDR3 is TGTGCCATCAGTGAAGTTAGTGGGGCGGAAGAGACCCAGTACTTC.

The rearrangement joins TRBV27 to TRBJ2-3, with 10 bases lining up with TRBD1. Germline assignment: CDR1 MNHEY and CDR2 SMNVEV (reference sequence). The CDR3 is 14 amino acids. Losses at the gene ends were 5 bases for V and 4 bases for J; bases not matched to a gene: 3. Here the CDR3 reads CASSPGQGADTQYF. The CDR3 coding sequence is TGTGCCAGCAGTCCCGGACAGGGGGCAGATACGCAGTATTTT.

CDR3 coding DNA: TGTGCCAGTTCTACGACAGGGACGTATTCACCCCTCCACTTT. This gives the protein CASSTTGTYSPLHF. The rearrangement links TRBV18 to TRBJ1-6; 7 bases are a match to TRBD1. Germline CDR1 KGHSH, CDR2 LQKENI. The trim removed 9 bases at V and 8 bases at J, leaving 10 bases unmatched. This CDR3 spans 14 amino acids.

The rearrangement links TRBV6-1 to TRBJ2-2, with D perhaps TRBD2 (6 bases). V lost 8 bases and J lost 2, with 15 bases in between. Germline CDR1 and CDR2: MNHNS and SASEGT. The CDR3 totals 15 residues. DNA for the CDR3: TGTGCCAGCCCGAGGGGAGGACTTAACACCGGGGAGCTGTTTTTT. This gives the protein CASPRGGLNTGELFF.

The V gene is TRBV11-2, the J gene TRBJ1-1; no clear D. There are 13 residues in the CDR3. The V gene's germline CDR1 is SGHAT and CDR2 FQNNGV. Deletions cut 3 bases from V and 5 bases from J, with 10 bases between. CDR3 nucleotide sequence: TGTGCCAGCAGCTTCGACCGCGGTACTGAAGCTTTCTTT. Translating gives CASSFDRGTEAFF.

The chain recombines TRBV7-8 with TRBJ1-4, with unresolved D. The CDR3 contains 11 residues. V shed 5 bases and J shed 8 bases, with 6 bases lying between them. Germline CDR1 reads SGHVS; CDR2 reads FQNEAQ. Written as DNA, the CDR3 is TGTGCCAGCAGCCTCCAGGAAAAACTGTTTTTT. This codes for CASSLQEKLFF. The full variable domain, with the rest looked up from reference TRBV7-8 and TRBJ1-4, is GAGVSQSPRYKVAKRGQDVALRCDPISGHVSLFWYQQALGQGPEFLTYFQNEAQLDKSGLPSDRFFAERPEGSVSTLKIQRTQQEDSAVYLCASSLQEKLFFGSGTQLSVL.

The chain carries TRBV6-5 and TRBJ1-2; D is unclear. The CDR3 runs to 15 residues. Trimming removed 0 bases at V and 3 bases at J, with 11 bases between. The germline V gene has CDR1 MNHEY and CDR2 SVGAGI. CDR3 loop: CASSYSPVIDYGYTF. In DNA, the CDR3 is TGTGCCAGCAGTTACTCCCCGGTGATAGACTATGGCTACACCTTC.

The J gene is TRBJ2-7, the V gene TRBV5-5, with D hard to call. V was shortened by 1 base and J by 6 bases, with 14 bases between the two germline ends. This CDR3 comprises 14 residues. Per the germline V gene, CDR1 is SGHKS and CDR2 is YYEKEE (reference sequence). The CDR3, as DNA: TGTGCCAGCAGCTTGTGGGTGGAGATCTCCGAGCAGTACTTC. Translation gives CASSLWVEISEQYF.